This entry is about one T cell receptor beta chain. Between the trimmed V and J ends, which lost 2 bases and 4 bases, there was a span of 12 bases. There are 15 residues in the CDR3. Germline CDR1 and CDR2: SGHRS and YFSETQ. This specimen belongs to a study of blood T cell repertoires in COVID-19. Per the original methods: Scientists estimated how many nucleated cells there were by amplifying reference gene primers. Clones were sequenced by immunoSEQ multiplex PCR, and TCRdb holds only the in-frame ones, with some missing. The V and J calls and the clone size are those of that table, but D and trimming were determined from the DNA. This table holds some 260,000 clones, about 79% found once.

Sequencing used peripheral blood. This sequence was found in an elderly man with acute or convalescent COVID-19. V is TRBV5-1 and J is TRBJ2-2, with D possibly TRBD1 on 5 matching bases. The CDR3 DNA reads as TGCGCCAGCAGCTTTTTAGGGGTTAGCACCGGGGAGCTGTTTTTT. Its protein product is CASSFLGVSTGELFF.